This TCR beta chain originates from a study of control samples from healthy donors and cancer patients. Method: immunoSEQ multiplex PCR; TCRdb's copy keeps in-frame clones and lacks some. This sample has about 160,000 clones; approximately 94% occur once, and the top ten carry around 9.3%. The CDR3 is 16 amino acids. Germline CDR1 and CDR2: LNHDA and SQIVND (reference sequence). Trimming stripped 10 bases from V and 0 bases from J, with 19 bases between. This TCR derives from a woman aged 40 to 55 in good health. V gene TRBV19 combines with J gene TRBJ1-5, with D maybe TRBD1 (6 bases). The sequenced sample consisted of blood. The CDR3 DNA reads as TGTGCCACCCGAGGGGGGCAGGCTAATAGCAATCAGCCCCAGCATTTT. Its translation is CATRGGQANSNQPQHF.